This TCR beta chain comes out of a study of T cells after yellow fever vaccination. This clonotype was seen a few times. TCRdb itself ran the 5' RACE reads through MiXCR, one entry per CDR3 protein. The data contain more than 65,000 distinct CDR3 sequences, 10% to 15% of them singletons. The CDR3 extends over 15 amino acids. Between the trimmed V and J ends, which lost 3 bases and 6 bases, there was a span of 15 bases. CDR1 MGHRA and CDR2 YSYEKL come from the germline V gene. The rearrangement links TRBV4-1 to TRBJ1-5; D uncertain. The source is a man aged 18 to 30 who received the YFV17D yellow fever vaccine. The material sequenced was CD8+ T cells not binding an NS4B(214-222) dextramer, sorted from PBMCs, taken 21 days after the first yellow fever vaccination. Here the CDR3 DNA reads TGCGCCAGCAGCCACGACCGCGATGGAGGTCAGCCCCAGCATTTT. Its protein product is CASSHDRDGGQPQHF.